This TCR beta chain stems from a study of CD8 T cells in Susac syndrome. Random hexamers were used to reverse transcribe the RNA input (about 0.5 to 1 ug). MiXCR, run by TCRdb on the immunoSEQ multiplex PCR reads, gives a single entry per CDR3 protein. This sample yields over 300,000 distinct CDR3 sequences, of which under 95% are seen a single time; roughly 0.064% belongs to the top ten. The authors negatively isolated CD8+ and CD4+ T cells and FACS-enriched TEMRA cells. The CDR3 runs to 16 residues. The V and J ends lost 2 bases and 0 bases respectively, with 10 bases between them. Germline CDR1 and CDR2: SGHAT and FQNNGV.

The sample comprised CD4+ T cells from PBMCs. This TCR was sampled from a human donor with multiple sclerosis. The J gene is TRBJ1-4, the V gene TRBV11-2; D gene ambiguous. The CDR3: CASSLSSGATNEKLFF. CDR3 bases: TGTGCCAGCAGCTTAAGTAGCGGAGCAACTAATGAAAAACTGTTTTTT.